These 17 T cell receptor beta chains share one sample of origin, sequenced in a study of blood T cell repertoires in COVID-19. Only in-frame clones appear in the TCRdb table, and some are missing; sequencing was by immunoSEQ multiplex PCR. Seen here are more than 200,000 clones, 85% to 90% observed once, and the top ten hold 3.5% to 5%. Sequenced input: PBMCs or T cells enriched from blood (not recorded which). Every receptor here comes from a woman aged 25 to 39 who had recovered from COVID-19.

This chain joins TRBV4-2 and TRBJ2-1; the match to TRBD2 covers 7 bases. V lost 3 bases, J lost 4 bases, and 12 bases stayed unmatched. The CDR3 sequence is 17 residues long. Germline CDR1 LGHNA, CDR2 YNFKEQ. This chain's CDR3 is CASSQEREGRGYNEQFF. DNA of the CDR3: TGTGCCAGCAGCCAGGAAAGGGAGGGGCGGGGTTACAATGAGCAGTTCTTC.

The V call is TRBV7-9, the J call TRBJ1-2, with a possible D match to TRBD1 (5 bases). CDR1 is SEHNR and CDR2 is FQNEAQ in the germline V gene (reference sequence). V was pared by 5 bases and J by 6 bases, with 19 bases between. The CDR3 is 15 residues long. The DNA of the CDR3 is TGTGCCAGCAGCCAAACGCTGACAGACCACAATGGCTACACCTTC. Translation gives CASSQTLTDHNGYTF.

The rearrangement joins TRBV11-2 to TRBJ1-2; D remains unclear. CDR1 and CDR2 (germline): SGHAT, FQNNGV. The germline V and J ends were trimmed by 5 bases and 3 bases, with 7 bases remaining between them. This CDR3 has 12 residues. The CDR3 DNA follows: TGTGCCAGCAGCGAGGGCTACTATGGCTACACCTTC. Protein sequence: CASSEGYYGYTF.

This chain links TRBV11-2 with TRBJ1-2, with D possibly matching TRBD1 (5 bases). The V end lost 5 bases, the J end lost 6 bases, and 13 bases lay between the germline ends. CDR3 length: 13 amino acids. Germline V lookup: CDR1 SGHAT, CDR2 FQNNGV. CDR3 loop: CASSRPGVHGYTF. For the CDR3, the DNA is TGTGCCAGCAGCCGACCGGGGGTCCATGGCTACACCTTC.

The chain uses TRBV4-3 and TRBJ2-1; 11 nucleotides align to TRBD2. The germline gives CDR1 LGHNA, CDR2 YSLEER. With 4 bases clipped from V and 5 bases from J, the junction kept 7 bases outside the gene matches. This CDR3 spans 16 amino acids. The CDR3 DNA reads TGCGCCAGCAGCCGCGGGACTAGCGGACCCCACAATGAGCAGTTCTTC. Residues: CASSRGTSGPHNEQFF.

This clone came up once. The chain uses TRBV28 and TRBJ2-7, with D possibly matching TRBD1 (7 bases). The CDR3 totals 17 residues. V lost 3 bases, J lost 4 bases, and 22 bases lay in between. Germline V gives CDR1 MDHEN, CDR2 SYDVKM. The CDR3 loop is CASSFPVGLTGRYEQYF. For the CDR3, the DNA is TGTGCCAGCAGTTTTCCTGTCGGTCTGACAGGGAGGTACGAGCAGTACTTC. Combining the CDR3 with reference TRBV28 and TRBJ2-7 gives the whole variable domain DVKVTQSSRYLVKRTGEKVFLECVQDMDHENMFWYRQDPGLGLRLIYFSYDVKMKEKGDIPEGYSVSREKKERFSLILESASTNQTSMYLCASSFPVGLTGRYEQYFGPGTRLTVT.

The rearrangement uses TRBV28 and TRBJ2-3; 7 nucleotides agree with TRBD1. The CDR3 length is 14 residues. With 5 bases clipped from V and 5 bases from J, the junction kept 7 bases outside the gene matches. CDR1 is MDHEN and CDR2 is SYDVKM in the germline V gene. Written as DNA, the CDR3 is TGTGCCAGCAGTCAAGGGACAGTTAGAGATACGCAGTATTTT. Its protein is CASSQGTVRDTQYF.

This chain links TRBV6-5 with TRBJ2-1, with a possible D match to TRBD2 (6 bases). This CDR3 contains 15 residues. The germline V gene has CDR1 MNHEY and CDR2 SVGAGI. Trimming pared 2 bases from V and 9 bases from J, leaving 17 bases between. The CDR3 region has the DNA TGTGCCAGCAGTTACCGGGCAGAAGGGAGGTTTGAGCAGTTCTTC. Amino acids: CASSYRAEGRFEQFF.

This chain links TRBV2 with TRBJ2-1; TRBD2 is a possible D gene (5 bases). CDR1 and CDR2 from the germline V gene are SNHLY and FYNNEI. The CDR3 is made up of 11 amino acids. V gave up 9 bases and J gave up 4 bases, with 7 bases separating them. The CDR3 is CASGSYNEQFF. DNA of the CDR3: TGTGCCAGTGGGAGTTACAATGAGCAGTTCTTC.

This sequence joins TRBV7-9 and TRBJ2-3; 7 bases fit TRBD1. Germline V gene lookup returns CDR1 SEHNR and CDR2 FQNEAQ (reference sequence). This CDR3 comprises 16 residues. Trimming took 5 bases from V and 1 from J; bases not matched to a gene: 9. For the CDR3, the DNA is TGTGCCAGCAGCCCGAACAGGGGCTTGGGCACAGATACGCAGTATTTT. Its protein product is CASSPNRGLGTDTQYF.

This chain links TRBV11-2 with TRBJ2-7; 8 nucleotides agree with TRBD2. V was clipped by 4 bases and J by 0 bases; unmatched bases: 2. The CDR3 is 14 amino acids. Germline V CDR1 and CDR2: SGHAT, FQNNGV. The CDR3 here is CASSSLAASYEQYF. CDR3 in DNA: TGTGCCAGCAGCTCACTAGCGGCCTCCTACGAGCAGTACTTC.

This chain joins TRBV11-2 and TRBJ2-1; 11 bases map to TRBD2. V was pared by 5 bases and J by 4 bases, with 16 bases of the junction left unmatched. The CDR3 is 19 amino acids. Germline V gene lookup returns CDR1 SGHAT and CDR2 FQNNGV. In nucleotides, the CDR3 is TGTGCCAGCAGCATACCCCCGGGACTAGCGGATAGAAGTTACAATGAGCAGTTCTTC. It codes for CASSIPPGLADRSYNEQFF. Supplemented by reference TRBV11-2 and TRBJ2-1, the full variable domain reads EAGVAQSPRYKIIEKRQSVAFWCNPISGHATLYWYQQILGQGPKLLIQFQNNGVVDDSQLPKDRFSAERLKGVDSTLKIQPAKLEDSAVYLCASSIPPGLADRSYNEQFFGPGTRLTVL.

This rearrangement joins TRBV9 to TRBJ1-1, with 7 nucleotides matching TRBD1. This CDR3 is built from 13 residues. J gave up 8 bases and V 3 bases, and 7 bases lay outside the gene matches. Germline V gives CDR1 SGDLS, CDR2 YYNGEE. The CDR3 nucleotides read TGTGCCAGCAGCGGCGGAGACAGGGACGAAGCTTTCTTT. This gives the protein CASSGGDRDEAFF.

The genes are TRBV28 and TRBJ1-1; no reliable D call. Trimming removed 3 bases at V and 1 base at J, with 9 bases between. CDR3 size: 14 residues. Per germline, CDR1 MDHEN and CDR2 SYDVKM. CDR3 DNA: TGTGCCAGCAGTTTCCGGGAACCGAACACTGAAGCTTTCTTT. As protein: CASSFREPNTEAFF.

The rearrangement uses TRBV28 and TRBJ2-2, with D uncertain. The CDR3 contains 13 residues. Germline-derived CDR1 and CDR2 are MDHEN and SYDVKM. Trimming stripped 3 bases from V and 4 bases from J, with 6 bases between. The CDR3 spells CASSLYRTGELFF. The CDR3 DNA sequence: TGTGCCAGCAGTTTGTATCGCACCGGGGAGCTGTTTTTT.

The chain joins TRBV7-9 to TRBJ2-1; the match to TRBD2 covers 8 bases. The CDR3 consists of 16 residues. V trimming: 7 bases; J trimming: 8 bases; junction bases outside the gene matches: 16. Germline-derived CDR1 and CDR2 are SEHNR and FQNEAQ (reference sequence). The CDR3: CASMGAGESPYDEQFF. The DNA for the CDR3 is TGTGCCAGCATGGGAGCGGGAGAGTCCCCCTATGATGAGCAGTTCTTC.

In DNA form, the CDR3 reads TGTGCCAGCTCACCACCGAGGGGAGGGAACACTGAAGCTTTCTTT. As protein: CASSPPRGGNTEAFF. The rearrangement joins TRBV18 to TRBJ1-1; D is possibly TRBD1 (5 bases). V was clipped by 0 bases and J by 1 base, with 9 bases between them. Germline CDR1 reads KGHSH; CDR2 reads LQKENI. The CDR3 is made up of 15 amino acids.